A selection of T cell receptor beta chains follows, all from one sample in a study of blood T cell repertoires in COVID-19. Data came from immunoSEQ multiplex PCR; TCRdb stores just in-frame clones and leaves some out. The sample includes 35,000 to 45,000 clones, around 87% of them seen just once. The sample taken for sequencing was peripheral blood. The source of these receptors is a man aged 50 to 60 with active COVID-19. The conserved cysteine and the conserved F or W are not part of the CDR3 here.

ASSYRGGDYNEQF	TRBV7-2	TRBJ2-1
ASSLAGLGYT	TRBV7-9	TRBJ1-2
ASSYSVLNTEAF	TRBV27	TRBJ1-1
ASSLTGAGELF	TRBV7-9	TRBJ2-2
ASSELLDGDTGELF	TRBV25-1	TRBJ2-2
ASSPGQLATNEKLF	TRBV7-8	TRBJ1-4
ASSQGQYGYT	TRBV3-1/TRBV3-2	TRBJ1-2
ASSYAAVRETQY	TRBV6-5	TRBJ2-5
ASSVGAGNEQY	TRBV9	TRBJ2-7
ASSPRLAGDTDTQY	TRBV4-2	TRBJ2-3
ASNFGQNSGNTIY	TRBV5-8	TRBJ1-3
AWDRTGTEYGYT	TRBV30	TRBJ1-2
ASSSGSDDQPQH	TRBV5-1	TRBJ1-5
ATKLAAFGGELF	TRBV5-1	TRBJ2-2
ASTLQWANTEAF	TRBV19	TRBJ1-1
AWSPLAGGHEQF	TRBV30	TRBJ2-1
ASRAPRWDRLKNRNTEAF	TRBV19	TRBJ1-1
ASSLLDSDSGNTIY	TRBV28	TRBJ1-3
ASSYSRVDTQY	TRBV6-2/TRBV6-3	TRBJ2-3
ASSPGTGASTTEAF	TRBV4-1	TRBJ1-1
ASSRPGLGEKLF	TRBV14	TRBJ1-4
ASSLEGQGGNEQF	TRBV5-1	TRBJ2-1
ASSSPPSYNEQF	TRBV7-9	TRBJ2-1
ASSSRGELF	TRBV28	TRBJ2-2
ASSVVGSGGNTGELF	TRBV9	TRBJ2-2
ASSQEMGGSNNSPLH	TRBV3-1/TRBV3-2	TRBJ1-6
ASSRPGDSLGSDTQY	TRBV7-9	TRBJ2-3
ASSGGISAGTDTQY	TRBV5-1	TRBJ2-3
ASSVETGNTEAF	TRBV2	TRBJ1-1
ASSLFGASNEKLF	TRBV28	TRBJ1-4
ASSAGVGTLEAF	TRBV11-2	TRBJ1-1
ASSLTSGTGMSYNSPLH	TRBV11-2	TRBJ1-6
ASSTRDQETQY	TRBV6-5	TRBJ2-5